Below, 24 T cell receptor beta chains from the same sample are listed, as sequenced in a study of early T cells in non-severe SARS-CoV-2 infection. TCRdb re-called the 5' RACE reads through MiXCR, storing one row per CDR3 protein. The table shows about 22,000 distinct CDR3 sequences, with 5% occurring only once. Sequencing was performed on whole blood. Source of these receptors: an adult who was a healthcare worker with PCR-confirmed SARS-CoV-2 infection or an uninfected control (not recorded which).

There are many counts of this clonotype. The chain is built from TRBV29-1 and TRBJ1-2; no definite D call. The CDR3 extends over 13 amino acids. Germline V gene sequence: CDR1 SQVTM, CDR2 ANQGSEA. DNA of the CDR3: TGCAGTGATCGACTCGTCGGTGACTATGGCTACACCTTC. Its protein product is CSDRLVGDYGYTF.

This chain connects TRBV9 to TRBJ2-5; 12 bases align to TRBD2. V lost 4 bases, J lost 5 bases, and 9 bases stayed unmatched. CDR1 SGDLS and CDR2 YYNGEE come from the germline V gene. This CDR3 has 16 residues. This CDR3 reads CASSPGPSGGAETQYF. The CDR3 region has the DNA TGTGCCAGCAGCCCGGGACCTAGCGGGGGGGCGGAGACCCAGTACTTC.

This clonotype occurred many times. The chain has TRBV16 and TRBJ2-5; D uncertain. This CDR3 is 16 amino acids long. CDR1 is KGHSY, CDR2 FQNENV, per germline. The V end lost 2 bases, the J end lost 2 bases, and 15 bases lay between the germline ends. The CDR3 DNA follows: TGTGCCAGCAGCCAAGTTCACGGACCACTACAAGAGACCCAGTACTTC. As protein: CASSQVHGPLQETQYF.

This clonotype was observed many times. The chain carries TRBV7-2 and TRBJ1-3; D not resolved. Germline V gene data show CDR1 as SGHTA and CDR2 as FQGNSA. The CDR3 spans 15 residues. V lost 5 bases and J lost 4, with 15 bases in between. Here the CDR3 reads CASSSGVGDGNTIYF. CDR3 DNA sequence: TGTGCCAGCAGCAGTGGGGTTGGAGACGGAAACACCATATATTTT. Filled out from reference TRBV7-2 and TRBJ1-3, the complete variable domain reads GAGVSQSPSNKVTEKGKDVELRCDPISGHTALYWYRQSLGQGLEFLIYFQGNSAPDKSGLPSDRFSAERTGGSVSTLTIQRTQQEDSAVYLCASSSGVGDGNTIYFGEGSWLTVV.

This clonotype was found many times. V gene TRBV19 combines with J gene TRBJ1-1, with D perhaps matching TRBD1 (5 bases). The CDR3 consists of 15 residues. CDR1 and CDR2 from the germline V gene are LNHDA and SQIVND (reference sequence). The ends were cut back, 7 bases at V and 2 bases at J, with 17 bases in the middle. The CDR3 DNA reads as TGTGCCAGTACTACCGGGACGGGAGTTAACACTGAAGCTTTCTTT. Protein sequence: CASTTGTGVNTEAFF.

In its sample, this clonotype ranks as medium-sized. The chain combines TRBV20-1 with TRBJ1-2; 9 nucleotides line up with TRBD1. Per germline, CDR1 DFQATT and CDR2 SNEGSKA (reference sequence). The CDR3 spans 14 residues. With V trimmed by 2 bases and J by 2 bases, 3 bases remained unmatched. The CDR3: CSARPGTGNYGYTF. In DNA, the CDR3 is TGCAGTGCTAGACCCGGGACAGGGAACTATGGCTACACCTTC.

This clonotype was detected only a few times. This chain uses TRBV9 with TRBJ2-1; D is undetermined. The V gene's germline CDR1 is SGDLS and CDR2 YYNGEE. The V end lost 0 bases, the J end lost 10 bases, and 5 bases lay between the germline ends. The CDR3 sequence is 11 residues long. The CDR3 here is CASSVAREQFF. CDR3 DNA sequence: TGTGCCAGCAGCGTAGCTCGCGAGCAGTTCTTC.

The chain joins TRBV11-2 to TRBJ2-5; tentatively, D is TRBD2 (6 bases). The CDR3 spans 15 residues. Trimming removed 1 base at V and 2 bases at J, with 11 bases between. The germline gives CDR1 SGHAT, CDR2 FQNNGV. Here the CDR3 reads CASSLVGTDQETQYF. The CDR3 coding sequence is TGTGCCAGCAGCTTAGTAGGGACTGATCAAGAGACCCAGTACTTC.

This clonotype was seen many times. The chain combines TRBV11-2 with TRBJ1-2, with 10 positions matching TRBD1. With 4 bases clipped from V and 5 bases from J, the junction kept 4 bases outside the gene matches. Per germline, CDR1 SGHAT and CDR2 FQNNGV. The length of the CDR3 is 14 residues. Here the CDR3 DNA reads TGTGCCAGCAGCTGGGACAGGGGCCCATATGGCTACACCTTC. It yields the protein CASSWDRGPYGYTF.

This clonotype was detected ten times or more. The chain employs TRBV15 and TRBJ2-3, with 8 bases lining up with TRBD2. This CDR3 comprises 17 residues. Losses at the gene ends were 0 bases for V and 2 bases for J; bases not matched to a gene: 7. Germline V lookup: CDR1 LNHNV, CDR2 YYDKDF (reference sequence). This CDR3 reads CATSRDRISGVTDTQYF. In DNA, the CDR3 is TGTGCCACCAGCAGAGATCGGATTAGCGGGGTCACAGATACGCAGTATTTT.

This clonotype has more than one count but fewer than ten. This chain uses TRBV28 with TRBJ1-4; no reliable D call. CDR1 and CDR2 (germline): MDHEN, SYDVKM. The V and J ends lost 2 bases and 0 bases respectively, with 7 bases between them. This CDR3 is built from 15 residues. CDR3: CASSLPQATNEKLFF. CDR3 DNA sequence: TGTGCCAGCAGTTTACCCCAAGCAACTAATGAAAAACTGTTTTTT.

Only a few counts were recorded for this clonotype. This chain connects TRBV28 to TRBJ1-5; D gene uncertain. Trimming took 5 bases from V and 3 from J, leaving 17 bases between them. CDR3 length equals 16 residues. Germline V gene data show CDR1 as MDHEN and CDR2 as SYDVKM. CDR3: CASSPALGTLNQPQHF. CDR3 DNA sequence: TGTGCCAGCAGTCCCGCCCTTGGCACTCTCAATCAGCCCCAGCATTTT.

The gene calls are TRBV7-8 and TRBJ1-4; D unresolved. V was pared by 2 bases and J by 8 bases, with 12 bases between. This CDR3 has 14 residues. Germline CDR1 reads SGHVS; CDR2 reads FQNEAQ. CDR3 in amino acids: CASSLIGSAEKLFF. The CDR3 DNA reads TGTGCCAGCAGCTTAATTGGGTCGGCAGAAAAACTGTTTTTT.

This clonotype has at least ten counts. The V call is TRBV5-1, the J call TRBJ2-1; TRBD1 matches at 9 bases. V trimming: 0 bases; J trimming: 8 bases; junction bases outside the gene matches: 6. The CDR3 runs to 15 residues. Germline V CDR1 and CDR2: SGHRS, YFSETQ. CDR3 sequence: CASSLDRGLSDEQFF. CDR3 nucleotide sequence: TGCGCCAGCAGCTTGGACAGGGGGCTTAGCGATGAGCAGTTCTTC. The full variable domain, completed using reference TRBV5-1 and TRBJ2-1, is KAGVTQTPRYLIKTRGQQVTLSCSPISGHRSVSWYQQTPGQGLQFLFEYFSETQRNKGNFPGRFSGRQFSNSRSEMNVSTLELGDSALYLCASSLDRGLSDEQFFGPGTRLTVL.

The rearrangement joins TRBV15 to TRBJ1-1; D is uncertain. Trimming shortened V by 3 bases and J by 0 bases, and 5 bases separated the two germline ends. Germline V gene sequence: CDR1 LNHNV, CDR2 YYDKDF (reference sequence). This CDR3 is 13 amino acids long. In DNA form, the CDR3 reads TGTGCCACCAGCAGGGAGGTGAACACTGAAGCTTTCTTT. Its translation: CATSREVNTEAFF.

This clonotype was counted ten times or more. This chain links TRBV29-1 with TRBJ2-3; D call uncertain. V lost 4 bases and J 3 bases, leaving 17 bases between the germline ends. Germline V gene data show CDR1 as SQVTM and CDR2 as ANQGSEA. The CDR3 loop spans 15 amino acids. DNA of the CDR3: TGCAGCGTTGTCCCCCCCGCGGCCTATACAGATACGCAGTATTTT. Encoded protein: CSVVPPAAYTDTQYF.

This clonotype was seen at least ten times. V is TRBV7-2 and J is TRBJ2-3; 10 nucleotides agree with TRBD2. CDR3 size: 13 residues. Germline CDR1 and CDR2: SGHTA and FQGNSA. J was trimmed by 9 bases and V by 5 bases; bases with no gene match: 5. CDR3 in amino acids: CASSPLSGGTQYF. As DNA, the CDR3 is TGTGCCAGCAGCCCACTTAGCGGGGGGACGCAGTATTTT.

CDR3 nucleotides: TGTGCCAGCAGGACTAGCGGTCCCTACGAGCAGTACTTC. This codes for CASRTSGPYEQYF. This sequence joins TRBV6-2 or TRBV6-3 and TRBJ2-7, with TRBD2 matching over 9 bases. CDR1 is MNHEY and CDR2 is SVGEGT in the germline V gene. Unmatched junction bases numbered 2, after V lost 6 bases and J lost 2 bases. This CDR3 contains 13 residues.

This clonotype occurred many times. The CDR3 protein is CSARTQVSGNTIYF. DNA of the CDR3: TGCAGTGCTAGAACACAAGTCTCTGGAAACACCATATATTTT. The rearrangement joins TRBV20-1 to TRBJ1-3; D remains ambiguous. From germline, CDR1 is DFQATT and CDR2 SNEGSKA (reference sequence). There are 14 residues in the CDR3. V dropped 2 bases and J dropped 0 bases, with 8 bases sitting between them.

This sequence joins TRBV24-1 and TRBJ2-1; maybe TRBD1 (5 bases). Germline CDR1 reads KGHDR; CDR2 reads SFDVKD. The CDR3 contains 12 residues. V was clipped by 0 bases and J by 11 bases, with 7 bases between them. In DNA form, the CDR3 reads TGTGCCACCAGTGATTTGCCAGGGAAGCAGTTCTTC. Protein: CATSDLPGKQFF.

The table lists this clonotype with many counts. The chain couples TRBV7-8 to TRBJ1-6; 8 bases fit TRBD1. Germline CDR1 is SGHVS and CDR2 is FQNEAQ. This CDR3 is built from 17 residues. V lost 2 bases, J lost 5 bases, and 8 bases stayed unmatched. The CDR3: CASSLQPQGADNSPLHF. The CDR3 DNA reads TGTGCCAGCAGCTTACAACCTCAGGGGGCAGATAATTCACCCCTCCACTTT. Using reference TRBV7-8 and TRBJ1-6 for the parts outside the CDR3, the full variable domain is GAGVSQSPRYKVAKRGQDVALRCDPISGHVSLFWYQQALGQGPEFLTYFQNEAQLDKSGLPSDRFFAERPEGSVSTLKIQRTQQEDSAVYLCASSLQPQGADNSPLHFGNGTRLTVT.

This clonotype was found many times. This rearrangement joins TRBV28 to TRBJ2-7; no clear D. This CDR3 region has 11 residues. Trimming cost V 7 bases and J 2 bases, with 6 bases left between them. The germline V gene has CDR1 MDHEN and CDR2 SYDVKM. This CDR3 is CASTGAYEQYF. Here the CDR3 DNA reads TGTGCCAGCACCGGAGCCTACGAGCAGTACTTC.

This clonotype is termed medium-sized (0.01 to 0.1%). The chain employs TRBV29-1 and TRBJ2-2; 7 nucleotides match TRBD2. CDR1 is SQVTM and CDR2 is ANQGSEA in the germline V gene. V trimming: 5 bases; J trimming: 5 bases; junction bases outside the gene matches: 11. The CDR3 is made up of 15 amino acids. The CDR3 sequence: CSVRLAGPVTGELFF. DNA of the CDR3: TGCAGCGTTCGACTAGCAGGTCCGGTAACCGGGGAGCTGTTTTTT.

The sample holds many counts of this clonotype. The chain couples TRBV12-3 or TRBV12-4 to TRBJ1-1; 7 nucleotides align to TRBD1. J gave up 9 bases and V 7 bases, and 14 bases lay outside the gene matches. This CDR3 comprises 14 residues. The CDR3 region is CASTRQGLSTQAFF. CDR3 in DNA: TGTGCCAGCACTCGACAGGGCCTCTCCACGCAAGCTTTCTTT.